This passage covers 30 T cell receptor beta chains from one sample sequenced in a study of CD8+ T cells in alopecia areata. RNA was extracted and reverse transcribed into cDNA as the sequencing template. Only in-frame clones appear in the TCRdb table, and some are missing; sequencing was by immunoSEQ multiplex PCR. The table lists approximately 300,000 clones, with no singletons. Cutaneous lymph node cells were pooled, and they were sorted using CD4, CD8alpha, NKG2D, NKG2ACE and other markers. Material: CD4+ T cells sorted from a lymph node. These receptors were obtained from a C3H/HeJ mouse with alopecia areata. For the strain, the MHC haplotype given is H2-k.

As to this clone: Germline and genes here are mouse. The sequenced fragment ends 4 residues before the CDR3 boundary, so the rest is inferred from the germline J gene. Other DNA sequences in this specimen translate into the identical CDR3. The chain links TRBV5 to TRBJ2-7; 8 bases are a match to TRBD1. Germline V gives CDR1 LGHNA, CDR2 YNLKQL (reference sequence). This CDR3 contains 15 residues. V gave up 1 base and J gave up 0 bases; unmatched junction bases: 2. CDR3 protein: CASSQGTGSSYEQYF. CDR3 bases read: TGTGCCAGCAGCCAAGGGACAGGGAGCTCCTAT.

This clone was found a few times. Gene and germline names: mouse. With the read ending 4 residues before the CDR3 end, the germline J gene is used to fill in that end. This sequence joins TRBV13-2 and TRBJ2-2, with TRBD1 as a possible D gene (6 bases). The CDR3 extends over 16 amino acids. V lost 3 bases and J lost 0, with 12 bases in between. Germline values: CDR1 NNHNN, CDR2 SYGAGS (reference sequence). CDR3 bases read: TGTGCCAGCGGTGCCCCGGGACAAGCAAACACCGGG. Amino acid sequence: CASGAPGQANTG. The complete CDR3 reads CASGAPGQANTGQLYF.

As concerns this clone: The germline and genes are mouse ones. The CDR3 end is not reached by the read, which stops 4 residues before it; the germline J gene fills it in. At the DNA level, this CDR3 is encoded by other sequences in the same sample as well. The rearrangement uses TRBV19 and TRBJ2-3, with a tentative D call TRBD1 (8 bases). CDR3 length equals 14 residues. Germline values: CDR1 FNHDT, CDR2 SITEND (reference sequence). V dropped 4 bases and J dropped 3 bases, with 12 bases sitting between them. The CDR3 bases that were read are TGTGCCAGCAGTCACAGGGGGGGAGCAGAA. Protein sequence: CASSHRGGAE. The CDR3 in full is CASSHRGGAETLYF.

Points on this clone: Gene names and germline match the mouse. The DNA ends 4 residues before the CDR3 does, and the rest of the CDR3 is filled in from the germline J gene. Other DNA sequences in the sample encode the same CDR3. The rearrangement links TRBV19 to TRBJ2-7; no firm D call. Germline values: CDR1 FNHDT, CDR2 SITEND (reference sequence). This CDR3 region has 13 residues. Trimming removed 2 bases from V and 0 bases from J, with 6 bases in between. The part of the CDR3 DNA that was read is TGTGCCAGCAGTATCCCCAACTCCTAT. This sequence encodes CASSIPNSY. The whole CDR3 sequence is CASSIPNSYEQYF.

This clone appeared a few times. Each gene name is a mouse one. Read sequence stops 4 residues before the CDR3 end, and the germline J gene provides the missing end. The chain links TRBV1 to TRBJ2-5; TRBD2 agrees at 7 bases. The CDR3 spans 14 residues. Looked up from germline, CDR1 is NSQYPW and CDR2 is LRSPGD (reference sequence). The CDR3 loop reads CTCSADMGGDTQYF. The CDR3 DNA, read in part, is TGCACCTGCAGTGCAGATATGGGGGGAGAC.

This clone has just a few counts. Gene names refer to mouse genes. CDR3 region: CASRQVYNSPLYF. The sequenced CDR3 bases are TGTGCCAGCAGACAGGTTTATAATTCGCCC. This chain joins TRBV19 and TRBJ1-6, with D perhaps TRBD1 (5 bases). From the germline J gene comes the end of the CDR3, since the read stops 3 residues before it. TRBJ1-6 is an open reading frame, and its role is uncertain. Trimming took off 5 bases at V and 4 bases at J, with 7 bases between the two ends. The CDR3 has 13 residues. Germline V gene lookup returns CDR1 FNHDT and CDR2 SITEND (reference sequence).

In its sample, this clone was seen a few times. Gene names are the mouse ones. The sequenced fragment ends 4 residues before the CDR3 boundary, so the rest is inferred from the germline J gene. The chain couples TRBV5 to TRBJ2-3; TRBD2 aligns across 10 bases. V lost 1 base, J lost 0 bases, and 4 bases stayed unmatched. The V gene's germline CDR1 is LGHNA and CDR2 YNLKQL (reference sequence). The CDR3 consists of 17 residues. This chain's CDR3 is CASSQGDWGSSAETLYF. CDR3 DNA (partial): TGTGCCAGCAGCCAAGGGGACTGGGGCTCTAGTGCAGAA.

This clone was picked up a small number of times. Gene names denote mouse genes. Sequencing ends 4 residues short of the CDR3 end; the germline J gene provides the rest. The V call is TRBV1, the J call TRBJ1-2; possibly TRBD1 for D (5 bases). The V end lost 0 bases, the J end lost 4 bases, and 12 bases lay between the germline ends. The CDR3 extends over 15 amino acids. The germline gives CDR1 NSQYPW, CDR2 LRSPGD (reference sequence). The CDR3 region is CTCSADIRVGSDYTF. The covered CDR3 bases are TGCACCTGCAGTGCAGATATCAGGGTGGGCTCC. The full variable domain, completed using reference TRBV1 and TRBJ1-2, is VTLLEQNPRWRLVPRGQAVNLRCILKNSQYPWMSWYQQDLQKQLQWLFTLRSPGDKEVKSLPGADYLATRVTDTELRLQVANMSQGRTLYCTCSADIRVGSDYTFGSGTRLLVI.

This clone was observed a handful of times. Gene and germline names: mouse. The read ends 4 residues shy of where the CDR3 ends; the end is completed using the germline J gene. The chain has TRBV19 and TRBJ2-3; the match to TRBD1 covers 8 bases. The CDR3 sequence is 16 residues long. The V segment lost 2 bases and the J segment 0 bases; nucleotides outside the gene matches: 5. In germline, CDR1 is FNHDT, CDR2 SITEND (reference sequence). The CDR3 sequence is CASSIPRGPSAETLYF. Incomplete CDR3 DNA: TGTGCCAGCAGTATCCCCAGGGGGCCTAGTGCAGAA.

This clone was observed a handful of times. Gene names and germline refer to mouse. With the read ending 4 residues before the CDR3 end, the germline J gene is used to fill in that end. This chain joins TRBV31 and TRBJ2-2; 9 bases agree with TRBD2. Germline V gene lookup returns CDR1 GKSSPN and CDR2 SITVG. There are 15 residues in the CDR3. The V segment lost 6 bases and the J segment 2 bases; nucleotides outside the gene matches: 7. The DNA read from the CDR3 is TGTGCCTGCCCCCGACTGGGGGTTAACACCGGG. Protein: CACPRLGVNTG. Given in full, the CDR3 is CACPRLGVNTGQLYF.

This clone has just a few counts. All gene names here are mouse names. With the read ending 4 residues before the CDR3 end, the germline J gene is used to fill in that end. Other DNA sequences within the sample encode an identical CDR3. V and J are TRBV1 and TRBJ2-2; 8 bases fit TRBD2. The CDR3 length is 15 residues. The J segment lost 4 bases and the V segment lost 5 bases, leaving 6 bases of the junction unmatched. Germline V gene sequence: CDR1 NSQYPW, CDR2 LRSPGD (reference sequence). Partial CDR3 DNA: TGCACCTGCAGTCCCGACTGGGGCGGCACCGGG. The encoded protein is CTCSPDWGGTG. The whole CDR3 protein is CTCSPDWGGTGQLYF.

This clone has ten or more counts. Gene names and germline match the mouse. The read stops 4 residues short of the end of the CDR3; the missing end is completed from the germline J gene. The V and J genes are TRBV17 and TRBJ2-1, with TRBD1 identical over 8 bases. Germline lookup yields CDR1 MNHDT and CDR2 YYDKIL. The CDR3 length is 14 residues. The trim removed 1 base at V and 5 bases at J, leaving 1 base unmatched. The CDR3 here is CASSRGTGNAEQFF. The covered CDR3 bases are TGTGCTAGCAGTAGAGGGACAGGGAATGCT.

This clone was seen a handful of times. Gene and germline names: mouse. The read gets to within 3 residues of the CDR3 end, and the germline J gene fills in the rest. The gene calls are TRBV19 and TRBJ1-6; tentatively, D is TRBD1 (6 bases). TRBJ1-6 is an ORF, and what it does is uncertain. V was clipped by 0 bases and J by 4 bases, with 8 bases between them. Germline V gene sequence: CDR1 FNHDT, CDR2 SITEND (reference sequence). This CDR3 has 15 residues. The DNA read from the CDR3 is TGTGCCAGCAGTATAGTGGGACAATATAATTCGCCC. This gives the protein CASSIVGQYNSP. The complete CDR3 sequence is CASSIVGQYNSPLYF.

Of note for this clone: Genes and germline are mouse. The read is 4 residues too short to cover the CDR3 end, so that end is filled in from the germline J gene. The chain combines TRBV17 with TRBJ2-1; 8 bases are a match to TRBD1. The CDR3 length is 15 residues. V lost 5 bases to trimming and J lost 2 bases; unmatched junction nucleotides: 5. Per germline, CDR1 MNHDT and CDR2 YYDKIL. Here the CDR3 reads CASSVAGGYYAEQFF. Incomplete CDR3 DNA: TGTGCTAGCAGTGTGGCAGGGGGCTACTATGCT.

Points on this clone: Gene names are the mouse ones. The read finishes 4 residues shy of the CDR3 end, and the germline J gene is used to complete it. The V and J genes are TRBV5 and TRBJ2-1; a weak D match, TRBD1 (6 bases). The CDR3 contains 12 residues. Germline V gene sequence: CDR1 LGHNA, CDR2 YNLKQL (reference sequence). Incomplete CDR3 DNA: TGTGCCAGCAGCCGAGACAGGGCT. Its translation: CASSRDRA. The entire CDR3 is CASSRDRAEQFF.

This clone was seen only a few times. The genes are named according to mouse. From the germline J gene comes the end of the CDR3, since the read stops 4 residues before it. V gene TRBV5 combines with J gene TRBJ1-1; D perhaps matches TRBD1 (6 bases). The V gene lost 5 bases and the J gene lost 0 bases, with 13 bases spanning the gap. The length of the CDR3 is 15 residues. CDR1 is LGHNA and CDR2 is YNLKQL in the germline V gene (reference sequence). The covered CDR3 bases are TGTGCCAGCAGCGCCCGGGACAAAGCAAACACA. Translating it yields CASSARDKANT. The CDR3, in full, reads CASSARDKANTEVFF.

To note about this clone: Here the gene names and germline are mouse. Read data end 4 residues before the CDR3 end; the end is taken from the germline J gene. The gene calls are TRBV29 and TRBJ2-7, with D unresolved. The CDR3 extends over 12 amino acids. Germline V gene sequence: CDR1 MSHET, CDR2 SYDVDS. CDR3: CASSFRTYEQYF. The sequenced CDR3 bases are TGTGCTAGCAGTTTCCGAACTTAT.

Ten or more counts support this clone. The gene names here belong to mouse. The read stops 4 residues short of the end of the CDR3; the missing end is completed from the germline J gene. The V call is TRBV17, the J call TRBJ1-1, with 7 bases matching TRBD1. Germline CDR1 reads MNHDT; CDR2 reads YYDKIL. The CDR3 covers 15 residues. With V trimmed by 0 bases and J by 4 bases, 5 bases remained unmatched. The CDR3 reads CASSREDRAGTEVFF. The CDR3 bases that were read are TGTGCTAGCAGTAGAGAAGACAGGGCGGGCACA.

With regard to this clone: Mouse names are used for the genes. Read sequence stops 4 residues before the CDR3 end, and the germline J gene provides the missing end. Other DNA sequences in this specimen translate into the identical CDR3. This chain uses TRBV13-2 with TRBJ2-7, with TRBD1 identical over 10 bases. V shed 0 bases and J 3 bases; nucleotides not matched to a gene: 0. The CDR3 covers 14 residues. CDR1 is NNHNN, CDR2 SYGAGS, per germline (reference sequence). The CDR3 spells CASGDGTGGYEQYF. The covered CDR3 bases are TGTGCCAGCGGTGATGGGACAGGGGGCTAT.

Regarding this clone: Gene names follow the mouse nomenclature. The CDR3 end falls 4 residues outside the read, so it is completed with the germline J gene. The gene calls are TRBV13-1 and TRBJ2-1; no clear D gene. Germline V gene data show CDR1 as NSHNY and CDR2 as SYGAGN. The CDR3 length is 14 residues. V lost 4 bases and J 0 bases, leaving 8 bases between the germline ends. CDR3 in amino acids: CASSLDNNYAEQFF. Incomplete CDR3 DNA: TGTGCCAGCAGTCTTGACAATAACTATGCT.

This clone has just a few counts. Mouse gene names apply. The read falls 4 residues short of the CDR3 end, and the missing part is taken from the germline J gene. The chain couples TRBV13-3 to TRBJ2-7, with TRBD2 matching over 9 bases. Per the germline V gene, CDR1 is NNHDY and CDR2 is SYVADS. The CDR3 runs to 13 residues. Trimming took 6 bases from V and 3 from J; bases not matched to a gene: 4. CDR3 loop: CASTRLGDYEQYF. CDR3 DNA (partial): TGTGCCAGCACTCGACTGGGGGACTAT.

Of note for this clone: Gene labels here are mouse ones. The read terminates 4 residues before the CDR3 end, so the remaining end is supplied by the germline J gene. The chain uses TRBV1 and TRBJ2-1; the match to TRBD2 covers 9 bases. The junction had 6 bases not matched to a gene; V was cut back by 3 bases and J by 0 bases. The germline V gene has CDR1 NSQYPW and CDR2 LRSPGD (reference sequence). This CDR3 comprises 17 residues. This CDR3 is CTCSAPRLGVNYAEQFF. CDR3 bases read: TGCACCTGCAGTGCCCCTCGACTGGGGGTTAACTATGCT.

This clone appeared a few times. Gene names refer to mouse genes. The read finishes 4 residues shy of the CDR3 end, and the germline J gene is used to complete it. The genes are TRBV13-1 and TRBJ2-2; 8 bases are shared with TRBD1. V was pared by 0 bases and J by 6 bases, with 7 bases of the junction left unmatched. Germline V CDR1 and CDR2: NSHNY, SYGAGN. The CDR3 contains 16 residues. Incomplete CDR3 DNA: TGTGCCAGCAGTGATGGGCAGGGGGCGCAGCCCGGG. Its translation is CASSDGQGAQPG. From start to end, the CDR3 is CASSDGQGAQPGQLYF.

Many counts were recorded for this clone. Gene and germline names: mouse. The read halts 4 residues ahead of the CDR3 end, with the missing end drawn from the germline J gene. This chain joins TRBV17 and TRBJ2-1, with 8 bases identical to TRBD1. V shed 2 bases and J 5 bases; nucleotides not matched to a gene: 5. The CDR3 covers 15 residues. Germline-derived CDR1 and CDR2 are MNHDT and YYDKIL. The CDR3 here is CASSRYGQGDAEQFF. The CDR3 bases that were read are TGTGCTAGCAGTAGATATGGACAGGGAGATGCT.

In its sample, this clone was seen a few times. Mouse names are used for the genes. Read data end 4 residues before the CDR3 end; the end is taken from the germline J gene. The chain joins TRBV14 to TRBJ2-7, with 8 bases lining up with TRBD1. The CDR3 contains 15 residues. Germline V gene lookup returns CDR1 SGHDT and CDR2 FRDEAV. Germline trimming cut 1 base from V and 2 bases from J; bases unmatched to any gene: 5. The sequenced part of the CDR3 DNA is TGTGCCAGCAGTTTCGGGCAGGGGGCGGCCTAT. This encodes CASSFGQGAAY. The whole CDR3 region reads CASSFGQGAAYEQYF.

This clone was observed a few times. Gene labels here are mouse ones. Additional DNA sequences in this sample encode the identical CDR3. The CDR3 protein is CTCSDWGGSQNTLYF. CDR3 DNA, as far as it was read: TGCACCTGCAGTGACTGGGGGGGTAGTCAAAAC. The rearrangement links TRBV1 to TRBJ2-4; 10 bases match TRBD2. The CDR3 goes on 4 residues after the read ends, and that part is filled in from the germline J gene. The CDR3 covers 15 residues. V lost 4 bases to trimming and J lost 0 bases; unmatched junction nucleotides: 1. Germline V gene data show CDR1 as NSQYPW and CDR2 as LRSPGD (reference sequence).

There are a few counts of this clone. Gene names denote mouse genes. Read coverage stops 4 residues before the CDR3 terminus; the germline J gene supplies the remainder. The V call is TRBV1, the J call TRBJ1-1, with D possibly being TRBD1 (6 bases). The CDR3 extends over 16 amino acids. CDR1 and CDR2 from the germline V gene are NSQYPW and LRSPGD (reference sequence). The V end was cut by 3 bases, the J end by 1 base, with 15 bases between. The part of the CDR3 DNA that was read is TGCACCTGCAGTGCCCTTCCGGGACATCGAAACACA. Translating gives CTCSALPGHRNT. The full-length CDR3 reads as CTCSALPGHRNTEVFF.

About this clone: Gene names refer to mouse genes. The read ends 4 residues before the CDR3 terminus; that terminus is restored from the germline J gene. Other DNA sequences in the sample encode the same CDR3. The chain combines TRBV13-1 with TRBJ2-1; 7 bases match TRBD2. Germline-derived CDR1 and CDR2 are NSHNY and SYGAGN. The CDR3 extends over 14 amino acids. CDR3 protein: CASSESGGSAEQFF. CDR3 DNA (partial): TGTGCCAGCAGTGAGTCTGGGGGTTCGGCT.

This clone has only a few counts. The genes and germline here are from mouse. CDR3 amino acids: CASSLSTANSDYTF. Partial CDR3 DNA: TGTGCCAGCAGTTTGTCAACAGCAAACTCC. This chain uses TRBV14 with TRBJ1-2; D not certain. The read is 4 residues too short to cover the CDR3 end, so that end is filled in from the germline J gene. The germline gives CDR1 SGHDT, CDR2 FRDEAV. The CDR3 sequence is 14 residues long. V lost 2 bases, J lost 0 bases, and 8 bases lay in between.

A remark on this clone: Gene names and germline match the mouse. The CDR3 end falls 4 residues outside the read, so it is completed with the germline J gene. Other DNA sequences in the same sample also yield this CDR3. This chain links TRBV13-1 with TRBJ1-1; 10 bases map to TRBD1. This CDR3 region has 15 residues. Trimming at V came to 0 bases and at J to 4 bases, leaving 3 bases not matched to a gene. CDR1 is NSHNY and CDR2 is SYGAGN in the germline V gene. CDR3 protein: CASSDAGTGVTEVFF. The sequenced part of the CDR3 DNA is TGTGCCAGCAGTGATGCAGGGACAGGGGTCACA.